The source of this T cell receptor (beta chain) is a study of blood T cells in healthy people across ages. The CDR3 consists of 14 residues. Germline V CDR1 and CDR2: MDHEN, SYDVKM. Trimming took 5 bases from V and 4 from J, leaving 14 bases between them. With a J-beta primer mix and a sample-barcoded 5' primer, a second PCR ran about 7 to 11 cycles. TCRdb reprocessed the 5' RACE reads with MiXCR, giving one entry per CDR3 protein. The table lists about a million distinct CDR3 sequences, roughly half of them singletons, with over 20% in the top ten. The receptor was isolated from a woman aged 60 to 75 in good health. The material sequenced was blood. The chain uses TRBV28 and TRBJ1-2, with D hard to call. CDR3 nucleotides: TGTGCCAGCAGTCGGGTCCTCTCGATCTATGGCTACACCTTC. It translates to CASSRVLSIYGYTF.